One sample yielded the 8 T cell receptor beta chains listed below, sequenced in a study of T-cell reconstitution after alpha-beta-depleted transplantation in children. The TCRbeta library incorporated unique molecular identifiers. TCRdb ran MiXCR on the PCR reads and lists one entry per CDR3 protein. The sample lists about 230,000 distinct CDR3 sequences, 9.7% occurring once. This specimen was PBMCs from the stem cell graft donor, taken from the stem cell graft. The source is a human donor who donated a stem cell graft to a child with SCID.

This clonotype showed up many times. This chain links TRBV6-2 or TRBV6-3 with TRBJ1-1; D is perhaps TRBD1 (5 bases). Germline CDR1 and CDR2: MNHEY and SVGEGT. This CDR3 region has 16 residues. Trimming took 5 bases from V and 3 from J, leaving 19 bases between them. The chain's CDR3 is CASSPITRDRDTEAFF. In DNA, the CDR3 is TGTGCCAGCAGTCCCATCACAAGGGACCGGGACACTGAAGCTTTCTTT.

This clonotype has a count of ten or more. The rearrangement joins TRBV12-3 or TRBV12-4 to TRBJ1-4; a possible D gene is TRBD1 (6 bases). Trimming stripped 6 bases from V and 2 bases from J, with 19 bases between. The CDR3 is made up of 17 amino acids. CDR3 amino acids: CASSADRRRRTNEKLFF. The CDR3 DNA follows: TGTGCCAGCAGCGCCGACAGGAGGCGGAGGACTAATGAAAAACTGTTTTTT.

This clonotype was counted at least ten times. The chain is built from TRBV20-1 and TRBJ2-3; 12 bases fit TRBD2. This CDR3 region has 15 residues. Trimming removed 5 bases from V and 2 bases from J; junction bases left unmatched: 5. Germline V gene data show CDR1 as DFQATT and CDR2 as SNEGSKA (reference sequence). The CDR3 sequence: CSAGTSGGTTDTQYF. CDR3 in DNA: TGCAGTGCTGGAACTAGCGGGGGGACCACAGATACGCAGTATTTT.

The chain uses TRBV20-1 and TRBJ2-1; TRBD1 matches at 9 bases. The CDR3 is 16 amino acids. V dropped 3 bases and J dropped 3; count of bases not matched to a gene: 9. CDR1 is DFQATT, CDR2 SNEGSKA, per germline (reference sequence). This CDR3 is CSASPYGTGYYNEQFF. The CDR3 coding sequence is TGCAGTGCTAGCCCCTACGGGACAGGGTACTACAATGAGCAGTTCTTC.

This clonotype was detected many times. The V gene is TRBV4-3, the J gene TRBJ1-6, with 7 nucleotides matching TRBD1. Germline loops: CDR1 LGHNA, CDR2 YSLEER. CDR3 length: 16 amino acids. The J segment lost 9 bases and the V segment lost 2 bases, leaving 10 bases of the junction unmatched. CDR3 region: CASSQIDREVGSPLHF. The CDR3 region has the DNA TGCGCCAGCAGCCAAATAGACAGGGAGGTCGGTTCACCCCTCCACTTT.

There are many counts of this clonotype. CDR3 DNA sequence: TGTGCCAGCAGCCTCTACCCGGGACAGGGGAAAGATACGCAGTATTTT. Its translation is CASSLYPGQGKDTQYF. The chain joins TRBV11-3 to TRBJ2-3; 10 nucleotides match TRBD1. CDR1 is SGHNT, CDR2 YENEEA, per germline. Germline trimming cut 5 bases from V and 5 bases from J; bases unmatched to any gene: 10. The CDR3 runs to 16 residues. Complete variable domain (other parts from reference TRBV11-3 and TRBJ2-3): EAGVVQSPRYKIIEKKQPVAFWCNPISGHNTLYWYLQNLGQGPELLIRYENEEAVDDSQLPKDRFSAERLKGVDSTLKIQPAELGDSAVYLCASSLYPGQGKDTQYFGPGTRLTVL.

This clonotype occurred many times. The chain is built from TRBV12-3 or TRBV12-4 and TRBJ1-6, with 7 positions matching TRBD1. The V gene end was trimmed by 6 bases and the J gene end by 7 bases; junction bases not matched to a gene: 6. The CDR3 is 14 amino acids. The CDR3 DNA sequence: TGTGCCAGCAGGCCACCGGGACAGAATTCACCCCTCCACTTT. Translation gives CASRPPGQNSPLHF.

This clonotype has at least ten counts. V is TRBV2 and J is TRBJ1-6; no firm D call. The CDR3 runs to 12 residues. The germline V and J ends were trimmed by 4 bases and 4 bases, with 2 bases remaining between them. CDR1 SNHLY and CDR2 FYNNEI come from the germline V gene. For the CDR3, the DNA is TGTGCCAGCAGTGGTTATAATTCACCCCTCCACTTT. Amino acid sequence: CASSGYNSPLHF.